The rows below give T cell receptor beta chains drawn from one sample of a study of T cells in Graves' hyperthyroidism and ophthalmopathy. Each CDR3 protein gets one entry after TCRdb re-called the multiplex PCR reads with MiXCR. The sample includes more than 500,000 distinct CDR3 sequences, roughly 15% seen only once; the top ten take around 28%. Sequenced material: blood. These receptors originate from a woman aged 25-40 years with Graves' ophthalmopathy. Each CDR3 is given with its conserved first and last residue. A D gene is named only where the DNA matches it firmly. A clone size is listed for some rows: how often the clone was seen (once, few, many), or a class if it is expanded.

v_gene: TRBV6-6
j_gene: TRBJ2-7
d_gene: TRBD1
abundance: many
CDR3nt: TGTGCCAGCAGTTACTCGATACAGGGGAGAGGCTACGAGCAGTACTTC
CDR3aa: CASSYSIQGRGYEQYF

v_gene: TRBV10-1
j_gene: TRBJ2-1
d_gene: TRBD2
abundance: many
CDR3nt: TGCGCCAGCAGTGAGGAACCGGGACTAGCGGGAGTTCGGTACAGTGAGCAGTTCTTC
CDR3aa: CASSEEPGLAGVRYSEQFF

v_gene: TRBV28
j_gene: TRBJ1-1
d_gene: TRBD1
abundance: NA
CDR3nt: TGTGCCAGCGGGGGACAGCCTGGCATGAACACTGAAGCTTTCTTT
CDR3aa: CASGGQPGMNTEAFF

v_gene: TRBV28
j_gene: TRBJ2-1
d_gene: NA
abundance: few
CDR3nt: TGTGCCAGCAGTTTAGGTAGCGGATTATTGAGCTCCTACAATGAGCAGTCCTTC
CDR3aa: CASSLGSGLLSSYNEQSF

v_gene: TRBV10-3
j_gene: TRBJ1-3
d_gene: NA
abundance: few
CDR3nt: TGTGCCATCAGTGATAAGGGGGTTAGCTCTGGAAACACCATATATTTT
CDR3aa: CAISDKGVSSGNTIYF

v_gene: TRBV28
j_gene: TRBJ1-5
d_gene: NA
abundance: NA
CDR3nt: TGTGCCAGCAGCCGACCCGGAGGGGCCGCCAATCAGCCCCAGCATTTT
CDR3aa: CASSRPGGAANQPQHF

v_gene: TRBV12-3/TRBV12-4
j_gene: TRBJ2-5
d_gene: NA
abundance: many
CDR3nt: TGTGCCAGCAGTTTTAGCAAGAAAGAGACCCAGTACTTC
CDR3aa: CASSFSKKETQYF

v_gene: TRBV28
j_gene: TRBJ2-1
d_gene: NA
abundance: many
CDR3nt: TGTGCCAGCAGTTTGGAGGGGGTGGATGAGCAGTTCTTC
CDR3aa: CASSLEGVDEQFF

v_gene: TRBV25-1
j_gene: TRBJ1-2
d_gene: TRBD1
abundance: few
CDR3nt: TGTGCCAGCAATAACAGGGGTGGCTACACCTTC
CDR3aa: CASNNRGGYTF

v_gene: TRBV2
j_gene: TRBJ1-1
d_gene: TRBD1
abundance: many
CDR3nt: TGTGCCGGAAGGACAGGGAGGACTGAAGCTTTCTTT
CDR3aa: CAGRTGRTEAFF

v_gene: TRBV20-1
j_gene: TRBJ2-2
d_gene: NA
abundance: NA
CDR3nt: TGCAGTGCTCTAGCCGGGACTCGTGGGGCCGGGGAGCTGTTTTTT
CDR3aa: CSALAGTRGAGELFF

v_gene: TRBV5-4
j_gene: TRBJ2-1
d_gene: NA
abundance: NA
CDR3nt: TGTGCCAGCAGCGTCTTGGGACTGAGCTCCTACAATGAGCAGTTCTTC
CDR3aa: CASSVLGLSSYNEQFF

v_gene: TRBV6-1
j_gene: TRBJ1-1
d_gene: NA
abundance: many
CDR3nt: TGTGCCAGCAGCCCCCAGGGAGGATCCACTGAAGCTTTCTTT
CDR3aa: CASSPQGGSTEAFF

v_gene: TRBV28
j_gene: TRBJ2-2
d_gene: NA
abundance: NA
CDR3nt: TGTGCCAGCAGTTGGCGGGCGAACACCGGGGAGCTGTTTTTT
CDR3aa: CASSWRANTGELFF

v_gene: TRBV4-3
j_gene: TRBJ1-1
d_gene: NA
abundance: NA
CDR3nt: TGCGCCAGCAGCCAAGGGGTGGCCAGCATGAACACTGAAGCTTTCTTT
CDR3aa: CASSQGVASMNTEAFF

v_gene: TRBV6-1
j_gene: TRBJ1-2
d_gene: NA
abundance: many
CDR3nt: TGTGCCAGCTACTCTAGAGGCTACACCTTC
CDR3aa: CASYSRGYTF

v_gene: TRBV7-9
j_gene: TRBJ1-1
d_gene: NA
abundance: NA
CDR3nt: TGTGCCAGCAGCTTATATGGCAGGAACACTGAAGCTTTCTTT
CDR3aa: CASSLYGRNTEAFF

v_gene: TRBV10-1
j_gene: TRBJ2-4
d_gene: NA
abundance: few
CDR3nt: TGCGCCAGCAGTGAGGGCGGAAACATTCAGTACTTC
CDR3aa: CASSEGGNIQYF

v_gene: TRBV10-3
j_gene: TRBJ2-7
d_gene: NA
abundance: NA
CDR3nt: TGTGCCATCAGTGAAGCTACAGCTTCCCCCTACGAGCAGTACTTC
CDR3aa: CAISEATASPYEQYF

v_gene: TRBV7-2
j_gene: TRBJ2-7
d_gene: NA
abundance: NA
CDR3nt: TGTGCCAGCACTAGGGGGGGGGCTACCTCCTACGAGCAGTACTTC
CDR3aa: CASTRGGATSYEQYF

v_gene: TRBV2
j_gene: TRBJ2-6
d_gene: NA
abundance: many
CDR3nt: TGTGCCAGCTCAAGGGGAGGTTGGGGCTCTGGGGCCAACGTCCTGACTTTC
CDR3aa: CASSRGGWGSGANVLTF

v_gene: TRBV28
j_gene: TRBJ2-3
d_gene: NA
abundance: many
CDR3nt: TGTGCCAGCAGACTCGGGACTCTCGAAGGGACGCAGTATTTT
CDR3aa: CASRLGTLEGTQYF

v_gene: TRBV28
j_gene: TRBJ2-7
d_gene: TRBD1
abundance: many
CDR3nt: TGTGCCAGCAGTCCTTCGACAGGGACGGACCGGTACGAGCAGTACTTC
CDR3aa: CASSPSTGTDRYEQYF

v_gene: TRBV20-1
j_gene: TRBJ1-1
d_gene: NA
abundance: many
CDR3nt: TGCAGTGCTAGAGATCCTAAGAGAGCTGACATGAACACTGAAGCTTTCTTT
CDR3aa: CSARDPKRADMNTEAFF

v_gene: TRBV4-3
j_gene: TRBJ2-5
d_gene: TRBD2
abundance: NA
CDR3nt: TGCGCCAGCAGCCAAGATCTAGGCGGGAGGCCGCGGGAGACCCAGTACTTC
CDR3aa: CASSQDLGGRPRETQYF

v_gene: TRBV28
j_gene: TRBJ1-1
d_gene: NA
abundance: many
CDR3nt: TGTGCCAGCAGTGTGCAGGGGAAAATGAACACTGAAGCTTTCTTT
CDR3aa: CASSVQGKMNTEAFF

v_gene: TRBV29-1
j_gene: TRBJ2-1
d_gene: TRBD2
abundance: many
CDR3nt: TGCAGCGTCAGCGGGAGGCGCAATGAGCAGTTCTTC
CDR3aa: CSVSGRRNEQFF

v_gene: TRBV18
j_gene: TRBJ2-3
d_gene: NA
abundance: many
CDR3nt: TGTGCCAGCTCTCCGGGGGATACGCAGTATTTT
CDR3aa: CASSPGDTQYF

v_gene: TRBV7-4
j_gene: TRBJ2-7
d_gene: NA
abundance: few
CDR3nt: TGTGCCAGCAGCTTAGAAGGGAAACACTACGAGCAGTACTTC
CDR3aa: CASSLEGKHYEQYF

v_gene: TRBV7-9
j_gene: TRBJ2-3
d_gene: TRBD2
abundance: many
CDR3nt: TGTGCCAGCAGCGGGCAGACTAGCGGGATGGCAATAGATACGCAGTATTTT
CDR3aa: CASSGQTSGMAIDTQYF

v_gene: TRBV15
j_gene: TRBJ2-3
d_gene: TRBD1
abundance: many
CDR3nt: TGTGCCACCAGCAGGACAGGGGGCACAGATACGCAGTATTTT
CDR3aa: CATSRTGGTDTQYF

v_gene: TRBV7-2
j_gene: TRBJ2-5
d_gene: TRBD1
abundance: many
CDR3nt: TGTGCCAGCAGCTTCCAGGCAGGGGGTGGAGAGACCCAGTACTTC
CDR3aa: CASSFQAGGGETQYF

v_gene: TRBV6-1
j_gene: TRBJ1-5
d_gene: NA
abundance: many
CDR3nt: TGTGCCAGCAGCTCAGGATTCAGTCAGCCCCAGCATTTT
CDR3aa: CASSSGFSQPQHF

v_gene: TRBV7-2
j_gene: TRBJ2-5
d_gene: NA
abundance: NA
CDR3nt: TGTGCCAGCAGCTTAACCCCCGGGGAGACCCAGTACTTC
CDR3aa: CASSLTPGETQYF

v_gene: TRBV28
j_gene: TRBJ1-4
d_gene: NA
abundance: NA
CDR3nt: TGTGCCAGCAGTCCCCCTCGAAACAGCGGGGAAAAACTGTTTTTT
CDR3aa: CASSPPRNSGEKLFF

v_gene: TRBV27
j_gene: TRBJ1-6
d_gene: NA
abundance: few
CDR3nt: TGTGCCAGCAGCCTCACGTGGGGGAATTCACCCCTCCACTTT
CDR3aa: CASSLTWGNSPLHF

v_gene: TRBV5-1
j_gene: TRBJ1-1
d_gene: NA
abundance: many
CDR3nt: TGCGCCAGCGGCGCACTCCGGAACACTGAAGCTTTCTTT
CDR3aa: CASGALRNTEAFF

v_gene: TRBV27
j_gene: TRBJ2-1
d_gene: NA
abundance: many
CDR3nt: TGTGCCAGCAGTTCATCTCCGACGGCCTACAATGAGCAGTTCTTC
CDR3aa: CASSSSPTAYNEQFF

v_gene: TRBV19
j_gene: TRBJ2-4
d_gene: TRBD2
abundance: NA
CDR3nt: TGTGCCAGTAGTATGCGGACTAGCGGGGACCTAAAAAACATTCAGTACTTC
CDR3aa: CASSMRTSGDLKNIQYF

v_gene: TRBV28
j_gene: TRBJ2-7
d_gene: TRBD1
abundance: once
CDR3nt: TGTGCCAGCAGCTTGCCGGGACAGTTCTACGAGCAGTACTTC
CDR3aa: CASSLPGQFYEQYF

v_gene: TRBV5-1
j_gene: TRBJ2-7
d_gene: TRBD1
abundance: many
CDR3nt: TGCGCCAGCAGCTTGGTCGAGGGGGCGGCGTGGGAGCAGTACTTC
CDR3aa: CASSLVEGAAWEQYF

v_gene: TRBV6-2/TRBV6-3
j_gene: TRBJ2-1
d_gene: TRBD1
abundance: NA
CDR3nt: TGTGCCAGCACCGAATCTTCCGGGACAGGGGGCAATGAGCAGTTCTTC
CDR3aa: CASTESSGTGGNEQFF

v_gene: TRBV5-1
j_gene: TRBJ2-1
d_gene: TRBD2
abundance: NA
CDR3nt: TGCGCCAGCAGCTTATTGGGGAGGCTAGCGGGATACAATGAGCAGTTCTTC
CDR3aa: CASSLLGRLAGYNEQFF

v_gene: TRBV2
j_gene: TRBJ1-2
d_gene: NA
abundance: NA
CDR3nt: TGTGCCAGCAGTGAATCGGCAAGGACCTATGGCTATACCTTC
CDR3aa: CASSESARTYGYTF

v_gene: TRBV3-1
j_gene: TRBJ2-7
d_gene: NA
abundance: NA
CDR3nt: TGTGCCAGCAGCCTGTATCTCGAGCAGTACTTC
CDR3aa: CASSLYLEQYF

v_gene: TRBV15
j_gene: TRBJ2-3
d_gene: NA
abundance: few
CDR3nt: TGTGCCACCAGCATTTTTGTCAGGCGGCTTCGAGATACGCAGTATTTT
CDR3aa: CATSIFVRRLRDTQYF

v_gene: TRBV29-1
j_gene: TRBJ2-3
d_gene: TRBD1
abundance: few
CDR3nt: TGCAGCGTAGATTTCGACAGGGTTGGTACAGATACGCAGTATTTT
CDR3aa: CSVDFDRVGTDTQYF

v_gene: TRBV15
j_gene: TRBJ2-3
d_gene: TRBD2
abundance: many
CDR3nt: TGTGCCACCAGCAGTGGGAGGGGACGCACAGATACGCAGTATTTT
CDR3aa: CATSSGRGRTDTQYF

v_gene: TRBV7-2
j_gene: TRBJ1-1
d_gene: NA
abundance: NA
CDR3nt: TGTGCCAGCAGCTTAAGTTGGGGATTTAGCACTGAAGCTTTCTTT
CDR3aa: CASSLSWGFSTEAFF

v_gene: TRBV29-1
j_gene: TRBJ1-2
d_gene: NA
abundance: NA
CDR3nt: TGCAGCGTTGAATCCGTTGGGACCTTGGGCTATGGCTACACCTTC
CDR3aa: CSVESVGTLGYGYTF

v_gene: TRBV29-1
j_gene: TRBJ2-7
d_gene: NA
abundance: NA
CDR3nt: TGCAGCGTTTCTAACGGAACCCCTGAGCAGTACTTC
CDR3aa: CSVSNGTPEQYF

v_gene: TRBV19
j_gene: TRBJ1-1
d_gene: NA
abundance: NA
CDR3nt: TGTGCCAGTATTTATGGTAACACTGAAGCTTTCTTT
CDR3aa: CASIYGNTEAFF

v_gene: TRBV28
j_gene: TRBJ2-1
d_gene: NA
abundance: NA
CDR3nt: TGTGCCAGCAGTCCCAACCCGTCGGGTGATGAGCAGTTCTTC
CDR3aa: CASSPNPSGDEQFF

v_gene: TRBV29-1
j_gene: TRBJ2-5
d_gene: NA
abundance: NA
CDR3nt: TGCAGCGTGGGGAATGGAGGGGAGACCCAGTACTTC
CDR3aa: CSVGNGGETQYF

v_gene: TRBV15
j_gene: TRBJ1-1
d_gene: NA
abundance: few
CDR3nt: TGTGCCACCAGCAGAGACAGGGCTCTGAACACTGAAGCTTTCTTT
CDR3aa: CATSRDRALNTEAFF

v_gene: TRBV30
j_gene: TRBJ1-1
d_gene: NA
abundance: many
CDR3nt: TGTGCCTGGAGTGTACGACGGAACACTGAAGCTTTCTTT
CDR3aa: CAWSVRRNTEAFF

v_gene: TRBV6-2/TRBV6-3
j_gene: TRBJ2-6
d_gene: NA
abundance: many
CDR3nt: TGTGCCAGCAGCCACAGGACTGGGGCCAACGTCCTGACTTTC
CDR3aa: CASSHRTGANVLTF

v_gene: TRBV4-1
j_gene: TRBJ2-7
d_gene: TRBD1
abundance: many
CDR3nt: TGCGCCAGCAGCCAAAGGACAGGGGACTACGAGCAGTACTTC
CDR3aa: CASSQRTGDYEQYF

v_gene: TRBV3-1
j_gene: TRBJ2-5
d_gene: TRBD1
abundance: many
CDR3nt: TGTGCCAGCAGCCACCTGGACAGGGAAGAGACCCAGTACTTC
CDR3aa: CASSHLDREETQYF